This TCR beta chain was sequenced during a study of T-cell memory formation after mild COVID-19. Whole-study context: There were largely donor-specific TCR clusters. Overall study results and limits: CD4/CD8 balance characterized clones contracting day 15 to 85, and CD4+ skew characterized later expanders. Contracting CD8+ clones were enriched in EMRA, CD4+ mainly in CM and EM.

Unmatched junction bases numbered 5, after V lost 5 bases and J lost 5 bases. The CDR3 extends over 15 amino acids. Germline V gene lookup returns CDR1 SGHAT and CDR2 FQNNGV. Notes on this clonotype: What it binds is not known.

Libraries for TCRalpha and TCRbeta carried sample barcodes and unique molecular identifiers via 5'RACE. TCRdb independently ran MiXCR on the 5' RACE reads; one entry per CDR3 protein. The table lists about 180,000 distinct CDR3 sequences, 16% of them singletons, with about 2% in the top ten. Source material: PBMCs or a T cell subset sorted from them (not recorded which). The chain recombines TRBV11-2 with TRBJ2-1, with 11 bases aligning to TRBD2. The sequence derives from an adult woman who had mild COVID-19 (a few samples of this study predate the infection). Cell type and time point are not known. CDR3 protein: CASSARLAGNNEQFF. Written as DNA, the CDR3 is TGTGCCAGCAGCGCTAGACTAGCGGGAAACAATGAGCAGTTCTTC.